Following are 27 T cell receptor beta chains from one sample sequenced in a study of untreated major depressive disorder. These TCRs' antigens remain unknown. Method: immunoSEQ multiplex PCR; TCRdb's copy keeps in-frame clones and lacks some. The sample has approximately 13,000 clones; approximately 91% are singletons. Study-level results: CD4+ T cells from depressed patients used TRBV05-01 (Vbeta 5.1) more often than controls.

Sequenced input: CD4+ T cells from PBMCs. These receptors all come from a man aged 30 to 45 with major depressive disorder.

The J gene is TRBJ1-1, the V gene TRBV18; D possibly corresponds to TRBD1 (5 bases). Trimming took 2 bases from V and 2 from J, leaving 9 bases between them. Germline assignment: CDR1 KGHSH and CDR2 LQKENI. This CDR3 is 14 amino acids long. The CDR3 is CASSPGGFNTEAFF. The CDR3 bases are TGTGCCAGCTCACCAGGGGGATTTAACACTGAAGCTTTCTTT.

This chain uses TRBV4-1 with TRBJ1-2; D unresolved. V gave up 2 bases and J gave up 4 bases, with 11 bases separating them. CDR1 MGHRA and CDR2 YSYEKL come from the germline V gene. This CDR3 is 14 amino acids long. As DNA, the CDR3 is TGCGCCAGCAGCCAATTTGTCATTTCCTATGGCTACACCTTC. Protein: CASSQFVISYGYTF.

In regard to this clone: The same CDR3 is also encoded by other DNA sequences in this sample. The chain is built from TRBV9 and TRBJ2-3, with D maybe TRBD1 (5 bases). CDR3 length: 15 amino acids. CDR1 and CDR2 (germline): SGDLS, YYNGEE. V lost 0 bases to trimming and J lost 3 bases, with 11 bases between them. The CDR3 loop is CASSVEQGRTDTQYF. In nucleotides, the CDR3 is TGTGCCAGCAGCGTAGAGCAGGGTCGGACAGATACGCAGTATTTT.

This sequence joins TRBV4-1 and TRBJ1-1; tentatively, D is TRBD1 (5 bases). Trimming cost V 1 base and J 6 bases, with 12 bases left between them. The CDR3 loop spans 14 amino acids. CDR1 MGHRA and CDR2 YSYEKL come from the germline V gene. The CDR3 spells CASSQASGPAEAFF. Here the CDR3 DNA reads TGCGCCAGCAGCCAAGCTTCAGGGCCGGCTGAAGCTTTCTTT.

The CDR3 loop reads CAWRAMGGNTIYF. The CDR3 DNA reads as TGTGCCTGGAGGGCTATGGGGGGAAACACCATATATTTT. The rearrangement links TRBV30 to TRBJ1-3; D uncertain. The germline V gene has CDR1 GTSNPN and CDR2 SVGIG (reference sequence). Between the trimmed V and J ends, which lost 3 bases and 4 bases, there was a span of 10 bases. CDR3 length: 13 residues.

The CDR3 reads CASSLVSQSGGYTF. For the CDR3, the DNA is TGCGCCAGCAGCTTGGTGTCCCAGTCGGGCGGCTACACCTTC. V gene TRBV5-1 combines with J gene TRBJ1-2, with D unresolved. V lost 0 bases, J lost 8 bases, and 14 bases lay in between. The V gene's germline CDR1 is SGHRS and CDR2 YFSETQ. The CDR3 is 14 amino acids. Using reference TRBV5-1 and TRBJ1-2 for the parts outside the CDR3, the full variable domain is KAGVTQTPRYLIKTRGQQVTLSCSPISGHRSVSWYQQTPGQGLQFLFEYFSETQRNKGNFPGRFSGRQFSNSRSEMNVSTLELGDSALYLCASSLVSQSGGYTFGSGTRLTVV.

The chain joins TRBV28 to TRBJ1-5; 8 nucleotides align to TRBD1. The CDR3 is made up of 14 amino acids. V gave up 4 bases and J gave up 6 bases; unmatched junction bases: 5. CDR1 is MDHEN, CDR2 SYDVKM, per germline. CDR3 nucleotide sequence: TGTGCCAGCAGTTGGACAGGGTCAGGTCAGCCCCAGCATTTT. Its protein product is CASSWTGSGQPQHF.

J is TRBJ2-1 and V is TRBV4-2; 8 nucleotides align to TRBD1. J gave up 8 bases and V 4 bases, and 4 bases lay outside the gene matches. Germline V CDR1 and CDR2: LGHNA, YNFKEQ. This CDR3 has 13 residues. The CDR3 sequence: CASSPRQGYEQFF. DNA for the CDR3: TGTGCCAGCAGCCCGCGACAGGGGTATGAGCAGTTCTTC.

The genes are TRBV5-4 and TRBJ2-2, with 12 bases fitting TRBD1. CDR1 is SGHNT, CDR2 YYREEE, per germline (reference sequence). The trim removed 4 bases at V and 6 bases at J, leaving 4 bases unmatched. The CDR3 extends over 15 amino acids. The CDR3 sequence: CASSPRDRGPGELFF. DNA for the CDR3: TGTGCCAGCAGCCCCCGGGACAGGGGGCCCGGGGAGCTGTTTTTT.

The rearrangement joins TRBV6-5 to TRBJ1-3, with TRBD1 as a possible D gene (5 bases). The CDR3 totals 13 residues. Germline V lookup: CDR1 MNHEY, CDR2 SVGAGI. The ends were cut back, 4 bases at V and 11 bases at J, with 15 bases in the middle. This chain's CDR3 is CASSWEWGGSIYF. CDR3 sequence (DNA): TGTGCCAGCAGTTGGGAATGGGGGGGGTCCATATATTTT.

CDR3 in amino acids: CASSPRGVNTEAFF. The CDR3, as DNA: TGTGCCAGCAGCCCACGGGGAGTGAACACTGAAGCTTTCTTT. The rearrangement joins TRBV9 to TRBJ1-1; D not certain. V lost 4 bases, J lost 0 bases, and 10 bases lay in between. Germline lookup yields CDR1 SGDLS and CDR2 YYNGEE. The CDR3 consists of 14 residues.

The rearrangement uses TRBV18 and TRBJ1-2; D remains ambiguous. There are 14 residues in the CDR3. Germline CDR1 and CDR2: KGHSH and LQKENI. Between the trimmed V and J ends, which lost 3 bases and 6 bases, there was a span of 14 bases. CDR3 amino acids: CASSPTVGENGYTF. In DNA form, the CDR3 reads TGTGCCAGCTCACCCACAGTGGGCGAGAATGGCTACACCTTC.

For the CDR3, the DNA is TGTGCCAGCAGTTTCCCTGGGATAGCCAAAAACATTCAGTACTTC. It yields the protein CASSFPGIAKNIQYF. The chain employs TRBV28 and TRBJ2-4; D remains unclear. The CDR3 length is 15 residues. V shed 3 bases and J shed 0 bases, with 9 bases lying between them. CDR1 MDHEN and CDR2 SYDVKM come from the germline V gene.

V and J are TRBV6-5 and TRBJ1-4; D is uncertain. The V end was cut by 0 bases, the J end by 2 bases, with 4 bases between. This CDR3 has 14 residues. The germline V gene encodes CDR1 MNHEY and CDR2 SVGAGI. In DNA, the CDR3 is TGTGCCAGCAGTTACTCACCTACTAATGAAAAACTGTTTTTT. Protein product: CASSYSPTNEKLFF.

The J gene is TRBJ2-7, the V gene TRBV11-2; TRBD2 is a possible D gene (5 bases). CDR3 length: 13 amino acids. V lost 6 bases and J 9 bases, leaving 18 bases between the germline ends. CDR1 is SGHAT and CDR2 is FQNNGV in the germline V gene. CDR3 region: CASSRERGEGQYF. The CDR3 DNA is TGTGCCAGCAGTAGGGAACGGGGAGAAGGGCAGTACTTC.

This chain joins TRBV27 and TRBJ1-1, with 12 bases that match TRBD1. This CDR3 region has 17 residues. Germline V gives CDR1 MNHEY, CDR2 SMNVEV (reference sequence). V trimming: 7 bases; J trimming: 0 bases; junction bases outside the gene matches: 9. The CDR3 DNA reads TGTGCCAGCACCCTACCGGGACAGGGGGCGATGAACACTGAAGCTTTCTTT. Translation: CASTLPGQGAMNTEAFF.

This chain uses TRBV11-2 with TRBJ2-3; 16 bases are a match to TRBD2. CDR3 length: 18 amino acids. With 5 bases clipped from V and 5 bases from J, the junction kept 10 bases outside the gene matches. Looked up from germline, CDR1 is SGHAT and CDR2 is FQNNGV. The CDR3 spells CASSRQPGLAGGEDTQYF. The CDR3, as DNA: TGTGCCAGCAGCAGGCAACCGGGACTAGCGGGGGGGGAAGATACGCAGTATTTT.

This clone has a handful of counts. The rearrangement joins TRBV10-1 to TRBJ2-7; 7 bases fit TRBD2. Germline loops: CDR1 WNHNN, CDR2 SYGVQD (reference sequence). The V segment lost 6 bases and the J segment 2 bases; nucleotides outside the gene matches: 13. The CDR3 has 16 residues. DNA for the CDR3: TGCGCCAGCAGCGAGACTGCTAGCGGCAGAGCCTACGAGCAGTACTTC. It specifies CASSETASGRAYEQYF.

In its sample, this clone was seen a few times. The V and J genes are TRBV4-1 and TRBJ2-2; TRBD1 matches at 8 bases. Germline values: CDR1 MGHRA, CDR2 YSYEKL. V shed 1 base, J shed 3 bases, and the junction held 4 bases outside the gene matches. This CDR3 contains 16 residues. Here the CDR3 DNA reads TGCGCCAGCAGCCAAGCGACAGGGGCGGACACCGGGGAGCTGTTTTTT. This codes for CASSQATGADTGELFF.

This clone was seen a few times. V and J are TRBV7-9 and TRBJ2-5; either TRBD1 or TRBD2 may fit D (6 bases each). The V end lost 7 bases, the J end lost 9 bases, and 21 bases lay between the germline ends. CDR1 SEHNR and CDR2 FQNEAQ come from the germline V gene (reference sequence). The CDR3 sequence is 14 residues long. CDR3 loop: CASIPLSGSGAQYF. The CDR3 DNA follows: TGTGCCAGCATACCCCTTAGCGGCTCAGGGGCCCAGTACTTC.

The chain has TRBV5-6 and TRBJ2-7; no definite D call. The CDR3 consists of 15 residues. V lost 0 bases, J lost 6 bases, and 16 bases lay in between. CDR1 is SGHDT, CDR2 YYEEEE, per germline. The CDR3 DNA reads as TGTGCCAGCAGCTTGGAATGGTTGGGCGAGTCCGAGCAGTACTTC. The encoded protein is CASSLEWLGESEQYF.

The chain combines TRBV6-6 with TRBJ1-3, with D perhaps matching TRBD1 (5 bases). The V and J ends lost 1 base and 0 bases respectively, with 10 bases between them. The CDR3 spans 16 residues. CDR1 is MNHNY and CDR2 is SVGAGI in the germline V gene (reference sequence). The CDR3 is CASSYFKGTSGNTIYF. The CDR3 coding sequence is TGTGCCAGCAGTTACTTCAAAGGGACCTCTGGAAACACCATATATTTT.

This chain connects TRBV5-1 to TRBJ2-1; a possible D gene is TRBD1 (5 bases). The germline CDR1 and CDR2 sequences are SGHRS and YFSETQ. Trimming stripped 4 bases from V and 5 bases from J, with 10 bases between. The CDR3 extends over 13 amino acids. The CDR3 loop reads CASSAGQNNEQFF. In nucleotides, the CDR3 is TGCGCCAGCAGCGCCGGACAAAACAATGAGCAGTTCTTC.

This chain joins TRBV5-8 and TRBJ1-5; a weak D match, TRBD1 (5 bases). The V gene's germline CDR1 is SGHTS and CDR2 YDEGEE. Between the trimmed V and J ends, which lost 2 bases and 4 bases, there was a span of 7 bases. The CDR3 has 13 amino acids. The chain's CDR3 is CASSLAGNQPQHF. CDR3 sequence (DNA): TGTGCCAGCAGCTTAGCAGGGAATCAGCCCCAGCATTTT.

CDR3 region: CAISGPRAGSETYGYTF. DNA of the CDR3: TGTGCCATCAGTGGACCTCGGGCAGGGTCGGAAACCTATGGCTACACCTTC. The chain uses TRBV10-3 and TRBJ1-2, with D possibly matching TRBD1 (5 bases). Trimming took 4 bases from V and 4 from J, leaving 22 bases between them. The CDR3 length is 17 residues. Germline-derived CDR1 and CDR2 are ENHRY and SYGVKD.

The J gene is TRBJ1-1, the V gene TRBV7-9; possible D gene TRBD1, 5 bases. CDR3 length: 13 amino acids. The germline V gene has CDR1 SEHNR and CDR2 FQNEAQ (reference sequence). V lost 3 bases and J lost 1, with 6 bases in between. The CDR3 nucleotides read TGTGCCAGCAGCTTTGGGGGGAACACTGAAGCTTTCTTT. Amino acid sequence: CASSFGGNTEAFF.

This chain links TRBV11-1 with TRBJ2-2, with 9 bases identical to TRBD2. The CDR3 consists of 14 residues. The germline V gene has CDR1 SGHAT and CDR2 FQDESV (reference sequence). The ends lost 2 bases at V and 5 bases at J; junction bases unmatched: 0. Here the CDR3 reads CASSLLAGTGELFF. Here the CDR3 DNA reads TGTGCCAGCAGCTTACTAGCGGGAACCGGGGAGCTGTTTTTT.